This record looks at one TCR beta chain sequence and its context. In this sample, this clonotype turned up a few times. No cognate antigen has been identified for it. No base qualities exist here, and no much larger clone lies one base off it. All donors were healthy Caucasians. The twin cohort consisted of three pairs of female monozygotic twins, all aged about 18 to 29 years. Using Miltenyi CD45RO+ enrichment and human naive T-cell isolation kits, memory (CD45RO+) and naive T cells were isolated from PBMC. The sample belongs to a study of identical twins (dated by TCRdb to 2016 to 2018). About the investigation overall: The study deep-sequenced TCR alpha and beta repertoires from monozygotic twins, unrelated adults of various ages and cord blood to test whether fetal clonotypes persist. To rule out contamination, replicate twin experiments were performed at different times with different library preparation protocols.

Library creation used 5' RACE. TCRdb records Illumina HiSeq 2000 as the sequencer. Template switching added a universal primer binding site, and the final cDNA carried a unique molecular identifier that allowed TCR cDNA molecules to be counted accurately. Specific primers in the conserved constant-segment region were used to synthesize first-strand cDNA for the TCR alpha and beta chains. To control for contamination, each cDNA library was double barcoded with a SMART-Mk sample barcode plus Illumina barcodes. Two successive PCR steps introduced TruSeq adapter sequences along with Illumina sample barcodes. The TCR alpha and beta cDNA libraries were sequenced on the Illumina HiSeq platform using custom primers. Processing in the source paper ran as follows. Unique molecular identifiers were extracted from raw reads with MiGEC, and CDR3 positions were determined with MiXCR. Recombination models were inferred per individual with the repgenHMM and IGoR tools using an EM algorithm. The analysis of shared clonotypes was done with the tcR package in R, with sharing normalized by the product of cloneset sizes. Out-of-frame nonproductive sequences were analyzed to study raw recombination free of thymic and clonal selection effects. TCRdb reran the public reads through fastp at Q25 and MiXCR, keeping productive beta chains. Rows matching on CDR3 protein sequence are summarized as one entry with the most common DNA and genes. The authors' filters were not applied to this entry. This sample is represented by under 250,000 distinct CDR3 sequences; roughly 7.5% of them were singletons. Together, the top ten hold about 1.8% of the sample.

What the authors observed across the whole study: Compared with coincidental sharing between unrelated individuals, an excess of low generation-probability sequences was observed among out-of-frame TCR alpha sequences shared between twins. Excess twin sharing in beta out-of-frame sequences was weaker because fewer shared sequences lowered the signal-to-noise ratio. Invariant T cells such as MAIT and iNKT could partly confound zero-insertion analyses, though diverse VJ usage argued against this for most clonotypes. In monozygotic twins, out-of-frame TCR alpha sharing was systematically underestimated by recombination models, although the models agreed with sharing between unrelated individuals. Conclusions relied on cross-sectional statistical analysis, since the same donors could not be followed over many years. Fewer insertions were carried by abundant cord blood beta clonotypes; a weaker similar trend was observed in young adult naive repertoires, while no such trend was observed in memory repertoires.

Spanning cysteine to phenylalanine, the CDR3 consists of 15 amino acids. The retained sequence is limited to the CDR3, 45 bases, with the frame set at the first base. V loses 4 bases of germline sequence and J loses 4 bases, and the interval between the two ends is 17 bases. Looking up the germline V gene yields CDR1 SGHRS and CDR2 YFSETQ. These sequences were also reported in another study, on yellow fever vaccine responses in identical twins. As the second paper documents: According to the authors, in identical twins the way T cells responded to vaccination appeared partly convergent and partly personalized. In the study, vaccine-responding T cell clones were precisely tracked in identical twins.

The chain links TRBV5-1 with TRBJ2-5; there is no confident call for the D gene. The sequence was collected from a young woman in good health. Sample: memory (CD45RO+) T cells sorted from blood. Sample cell subset or site, as interpreted from the label and publication: CD45RO+ enriched T cells. The CDR3 here reads CASSPRPLMGETQYF. The DNA reads as follows: TGCGCCAGCAGCCCGAGACCCCTAATGGGAGAGACCCAGTACTTC.